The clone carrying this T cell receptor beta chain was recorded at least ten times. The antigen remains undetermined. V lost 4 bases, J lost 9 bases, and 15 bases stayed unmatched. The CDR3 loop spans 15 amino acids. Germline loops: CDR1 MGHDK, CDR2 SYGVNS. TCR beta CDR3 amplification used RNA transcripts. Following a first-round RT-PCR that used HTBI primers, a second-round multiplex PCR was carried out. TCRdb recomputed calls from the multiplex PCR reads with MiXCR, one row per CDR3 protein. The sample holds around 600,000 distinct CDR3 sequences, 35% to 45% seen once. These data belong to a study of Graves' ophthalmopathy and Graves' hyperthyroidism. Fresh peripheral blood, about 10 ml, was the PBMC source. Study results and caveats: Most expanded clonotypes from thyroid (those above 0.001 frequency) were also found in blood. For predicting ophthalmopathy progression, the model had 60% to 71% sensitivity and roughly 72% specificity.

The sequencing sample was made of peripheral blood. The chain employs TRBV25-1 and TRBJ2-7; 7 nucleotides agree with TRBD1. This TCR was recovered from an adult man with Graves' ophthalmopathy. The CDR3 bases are TGTGCCAGCAGTGGCCCTACCCTGGGACAGAAGGGGCAGTACTTC. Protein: CASSGPTLGQKGQYF.